A selection of T cell receptor beta chains follows, all from one sample in a study of shared clonotypes between healthy human individuals. Only in-frame clones appear in the TCRdb table, and some are missing; sequencing was by immunoSEQ multiplex PCR. The sample includes approximately 1.4 million clones, around 98% of them seen just once. Sequences were obtained from naive CD4+ T cells sorted from blood. These receptors came from a man younger than 40 in good health. CDR3s include the opening cysteine and the closing phenylalanine or tryptophan. Fields, in order: J gene, clone size, D gene, V gene, CDR3 DNA, CDR3 protein. A D gene is named only where the DNA matches it firmly. Some rows have no size entry. The others give once, few or many, or a class for an expanded clone.

j_gene: TRBJ2-5; abundance: NA; d_gene: NA; v_gene: TRBV2; CDR3nt: TGTGCCAGCACTTGGCGGCGGGGCCCAGAGACCCAGTACTTC; CDR3aa: CASTWRRGPETQYF
j_gene: TRBJ1-1; abundance: NA; d_gene: NA; v_gene: TRBV5-1; CDR3nt: TGCGCCAGCAGCTTGTTCACGGGACATGACACTGAAGCTTTCTTT; CDR3aa: CASSLFTGHDTEAFF
j_gene: TRBJ2-5; abundance: NA; d_gene: NA; v_gene: TRBV5-8; CDR3nt: TGTGCCAGCAGCTTAGGGGAGGGGGTGACCCAGTACTTC; CDR3aa: CASSLGEGVTQYF
j_gene: TRBJ1-2; abundance: NA; d_gene: NA; v_gene: TRBV7-9; CDR3nt: TGTGCCAGCAGCTTAGCGATGAGGCTACAGGGAAGAGGCTACACCTTC; CDR3aa: CASSLAMRLQGRGYTF
j_gene: TRBJ1-2; abundance: NA; d_gene: NA; v_gene: TRBV9; CDR3nt: TGTGCCAGCAGCGCCTCCGGGGCAAGGGGCTATGGCTACACCTTC; CDR3aa: CASSASGARGYGYTF
j_gene: TRBJ2-7; abundance: NA; d_gene: NA; v_gene: TRBV19; CDR3nt: TGTGCCAGTAGTTCGCGAGGGACACCCTCCTACGAGCAGTACTTC; CDR3aa: CASSSRGTPSYEQYF
j_gene: TRBJ2-3; abundance: NA; d_gene: NA; v_gene: TRBV2; CDR3nt: TGTGCCAGCAGTGTCCGGGATCAGCAGTATTTT; CDR3aa: CASSVRDQQYF
j_gene: TRBJ1-2; abundance: NA; d_gene: NA; v_gene: TRBV6-1; CDR3nt: TGTGCCAGCCACAACAAGGGGTATGGCTACACCTTC; CDR3aa: CASHNKGYGYTF
j_gene: TRBJ2-7; abundance: NA; d_gene: NA; v_gene: TRBV14; CDR3nt: TGTGCCAGCAGCCAAGATCTGGGGGCCGTTCGGTACTTC; CDR3aa: CASSQDLGAVRYF
j_gene: TRBJ1-2; abundance: NA; d_gene: NA; v_gene: TRBV6-1; CDR3nt: TGTGCCAGCAGTGAAGCACTGACAGGCTATGGCTACACCTTC; CDR3aa: CASSEALTGYGYTF
j_gene: TRBJ2-1; abundance: once; d_gene: TRBD2; v_gene: TRBV19; CDR3nt: TGTGCCACCAGGGGACTAGCGGGCCCTAATGAGCAGTTCTTC; CDR3aa: CATRGLAGPNEQFF
j_gene: TRBJ2-3; abundance: NA; d_gene: NA; v_gene: TRBV2; CDR3nt: TGTGCCAGCAGTGACAGGGCCGATACGCAGTATTTT; CDR3aa: CASSDRADTQYF
j_gene: TRBJ2-2; abundance: once; d_gene: TRBD2; v_gene: TRBV5-1; CDR3nt: TGCGCCAGCAGCTTGGATCCCCCCCGACTAGCGGTATTATCCGGGGAGCTGTTTTTT; CDR3aa: CASSLDPPRLAVLSGELFF
j_gene: TRBJ1-1; abundance: NA; d_gene: NA; v_gene: TRBV20-1; CDR3nt: TGCAGTGGTGTCGAGGACACTGAAGCTTTCTTT; CDR3aa: CSGVEDTEAFF
j_gene: TRBJ2-7; abundance: NA; d_gene: NA; v_gene: TRBV7-8; CDR3nt: TGTGCCAGCAGCTTAGAGAGAAGCTACGAGCAGTACTTC; CDR3aa: CASSLERSYEQYF
j_gene: TRBJ2-1; abundance: NA; d_gene: TRBD2; v_gene: TRBV2; CDR3nt: TGTGCCAGCAGGAGGCGGGAGGACTTCAATGAGCAGTTCTTC; CDR3aa: CASRRREDFNEQFF
j_gene: TRBJ2-1; abundance: NA; d_gene: TRBD2; v_gene: TRBV11-2; CDR3nt: TGTGCCAGCAGCTTCCCTTTACTAGCGGACAATGAGCAGTTCTTC; CDR3aa: CASSFPLLADNEQFF
j_gene: TRBJ1-2; abundance: NA; d_gene: NA; v_gene: TRBV2; CDR3nt: TGTGCCAGCAGTGAAATTCCCTATGGCTACACCTTC; CDR3aa: CASSEIPYGYTF
j_gene: TRBJ2-3; abundance: NA; d_gene: NA; v_gene: TRBV7-3; CDR3nt: TGTGCCAGCAGCTTAGTTGGGGATACGCAGTATTTT; CDR3aa: CASSLVGDTQYF
j_gene: TRBJ2-5; abundance: NA; d_gene: NA; v_gene: TRBV28; CDR3nt: TGTGCCAGCAGCCCCCCCCGCCCCTCGGAGACCCAGTACTTC; CDR3aa: CASSPPRPSETQYF